This T cell receptor beta chain was obtained from a study of blood T cell repertoires in COVID-19. Turning to the study itself: Material from acute and convalescent COVID-19 was sourced from the United States, Italy and Spain. PBMCs, B-cell-depleted T cells, or T cells provided the cDNA or gDNA that made up the material.

Germline CDR1 reads SGHTA; CDR2 reads FQGNSA. This CDR3 comprises 14 residues. Trimming stripped 1 base from V and 7 bases from J, with 13 bases between. In the original analysis: Scientists estimated how many nucleated cells there were by amplifying reference gene primers. Data came from immunoSEQ multiplex PCR; TCRdb stores just in-frame clones and leaves some out. V and J calls and clone size are as listed in that table; D and trimming were resolved from the DNA. Of some 83,000 clones in the sample, almost 85% are singletons; the top ten hold 11%. The chain joins TRBV7-2 to TRBJ1-2; D might be TRBD1 (5 bases). Sequencing was performed on peripheral blood. This TCR came from a man in his fifties or sixties with acute or convalescent COVID-19. In nucleotides, the CDR3 is TGTGCCAGCAGCTTAGATCTGGGCCAGGGTGGCTACACCTTC. Protein sequence: CASSLDLGQGGYTF.